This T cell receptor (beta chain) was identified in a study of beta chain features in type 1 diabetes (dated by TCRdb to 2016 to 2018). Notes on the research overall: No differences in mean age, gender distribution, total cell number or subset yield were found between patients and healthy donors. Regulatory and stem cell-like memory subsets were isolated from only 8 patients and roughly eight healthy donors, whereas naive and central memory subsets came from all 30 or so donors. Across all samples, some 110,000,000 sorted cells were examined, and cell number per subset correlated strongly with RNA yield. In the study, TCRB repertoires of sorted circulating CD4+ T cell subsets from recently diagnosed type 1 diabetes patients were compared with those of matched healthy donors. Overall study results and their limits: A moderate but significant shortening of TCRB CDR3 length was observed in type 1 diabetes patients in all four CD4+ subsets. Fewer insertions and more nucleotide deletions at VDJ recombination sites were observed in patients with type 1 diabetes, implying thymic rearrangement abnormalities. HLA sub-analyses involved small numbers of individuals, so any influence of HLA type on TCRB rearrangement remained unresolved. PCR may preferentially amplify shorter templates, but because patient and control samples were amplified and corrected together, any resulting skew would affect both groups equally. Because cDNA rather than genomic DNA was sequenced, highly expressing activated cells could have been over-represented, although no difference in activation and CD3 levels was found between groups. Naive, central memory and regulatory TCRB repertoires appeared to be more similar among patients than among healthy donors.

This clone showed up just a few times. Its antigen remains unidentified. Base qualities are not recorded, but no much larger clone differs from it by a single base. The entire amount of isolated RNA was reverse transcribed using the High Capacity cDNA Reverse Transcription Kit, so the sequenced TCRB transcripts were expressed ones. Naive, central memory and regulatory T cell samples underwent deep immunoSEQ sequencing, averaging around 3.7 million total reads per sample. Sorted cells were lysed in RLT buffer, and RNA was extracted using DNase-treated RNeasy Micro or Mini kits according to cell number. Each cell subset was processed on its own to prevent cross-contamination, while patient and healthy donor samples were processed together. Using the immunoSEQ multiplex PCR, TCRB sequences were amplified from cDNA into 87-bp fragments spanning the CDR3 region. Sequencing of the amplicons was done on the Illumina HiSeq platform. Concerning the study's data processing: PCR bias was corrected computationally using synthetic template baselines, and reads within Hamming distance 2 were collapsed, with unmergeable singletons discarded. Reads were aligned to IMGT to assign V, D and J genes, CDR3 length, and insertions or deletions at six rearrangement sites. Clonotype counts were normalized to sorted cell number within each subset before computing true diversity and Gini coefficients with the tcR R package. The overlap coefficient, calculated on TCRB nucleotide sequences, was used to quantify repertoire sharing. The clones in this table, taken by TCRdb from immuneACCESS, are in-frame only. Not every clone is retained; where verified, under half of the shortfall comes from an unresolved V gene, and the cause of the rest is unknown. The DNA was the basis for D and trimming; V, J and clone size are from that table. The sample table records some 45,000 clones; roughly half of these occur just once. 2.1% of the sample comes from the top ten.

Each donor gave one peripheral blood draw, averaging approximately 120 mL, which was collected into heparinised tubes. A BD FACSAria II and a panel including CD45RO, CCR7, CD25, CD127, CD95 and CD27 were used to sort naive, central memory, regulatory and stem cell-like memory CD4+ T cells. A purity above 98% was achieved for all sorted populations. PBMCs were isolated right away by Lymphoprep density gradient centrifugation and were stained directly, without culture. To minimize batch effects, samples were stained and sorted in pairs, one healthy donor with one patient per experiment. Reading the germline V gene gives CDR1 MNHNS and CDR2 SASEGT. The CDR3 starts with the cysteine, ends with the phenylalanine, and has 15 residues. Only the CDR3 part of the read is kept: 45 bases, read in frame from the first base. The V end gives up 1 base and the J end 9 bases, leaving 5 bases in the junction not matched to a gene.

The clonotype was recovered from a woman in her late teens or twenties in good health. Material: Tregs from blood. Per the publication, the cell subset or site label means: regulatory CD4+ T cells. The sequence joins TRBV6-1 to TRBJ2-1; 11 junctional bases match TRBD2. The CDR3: CASSEGRLAGGEQFF. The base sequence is TGTGCCAGCAGTGAAGGACGGCTAGCGGGAGGTGAGCAGTTCTTC.